This record looks at one TCR beta chain sequence and its context. Its antigen remains undetermined. No clone much larger than this one lies a single base away; base qualities are absent. CD8 naive samples were CD45RO-negative cells positively selected for CCR7, giving a CD45RA+CCR7+ population that excluded TemRA cells. Donors were healthy HIV-negative adults with no recently reported acute infections or vaccinations. Every donor was a Caucasian adult living in Nashville, Tennessee, USA. Blood was obtained by leukapheresis, after which PBMCs were separated by Ficoll-Histopaque density gradient centrifugation and cryopreserved in liquid nitrogen vapor phase. Purity and quantity of every magnetically sorted T cell population were checked by analytical flow cytometry. From each sorted fraction, genomic DNA was isolated and quantified by UV absorbance on a Nanodrop 2000c. For this chain, trimming is 4 bases at the V end and 2 bases at the J end, and the number of junction bases without a gene match is 1. CDR1 and CDR2, looked up from the germline V gene, are SGHVS and FNYEAQ. Spanning cysteine to phenylalanine, the CDR3 consists of 13 amino acids. The entry retains the CDR3 DNA only, 39 bases that are in frame from base 1.

These data come from a study of shared clonotypes between healthy human individuals (dated by TCRdb to 2018 to 2021). With respect to the entire study: The cohort included a few men and a couple of women between 18 and 49 years of age. Per donor, three plates each were used for CD4 naive and CD4 memory, two for CD8 naive, and one for CD8 memory. To estimate repertoire size and how much clonotypes are shared between individuals, the study performed deep sequencing of blood TCR repertoires from roughly five healthy adults. To increase sequencing depth and limit assay-specific biases, TCR repertoire library preparation and sequencing were carried out by different laboratories using diverse techniques. Per donor, leukapheresis produced somewhere between about 0.9 and 9.5 billion PBMCs.

Results and caveats for the whole study, not just this receptor: When a handful of donors were compared, the shared fraction of clonotypes was around 5% for naive CD4, around 3.5% for naive CD8, roughly 2.5% for memory CD4, and 0.4% for memory CD8. Pairwise subsampling indicated that sequencing depth was expected to affect the degree of clonotype sharing among donors. Rarefaction of sorted-subset datasets indicated incomplete sequencing despite the large sequencing depth. Naive subsets generally had larger estimated clonotype richness than memory subsets. Sampling was limited to blood, and TCR repertoires in tissue likely differ from TCR repertoires in blood. The genetic and exposure-history diversity represented was limited by the small number of donors. Compared with non-shared clonotypes, the clonotypes found in all four sorted-subset donors had higher generation probabilities.

Using the deep immunoSEQ assay, multiplex PCR amplified TCR CDR3 regions from genomic DNA. Genomic DNA extracted from each cell subset was distributed evenly over all wells of several immunoSEQ 96-well plates, and each plate served as one replicate. For sorted subsets, each replicate PCR was loaded with approximately 190 ng genomic DNA, equivalent to 25,000 to 35,000 T cell genomes. Purified libraries were measured with a Qubit 3.0 fluorometer, size-checked on a Bioanalyzer 2100, and measured again with the KAPA Library Quantification kit. Each immunoSEQ 96-well plate was sequenced on its own single-read 150-cycle Illumina NextSeq 550 flow cell. Regarding the original processing steps: Because the immunoSEQ output included only junctional sequences and no quality scores, the filtering could not be the same as the filtering used for full-length reads. Sequences were annotated with PyIR, a Python wrapper for IgBLAST v1.9, and V/J genes and CDR3 were assigned using IMGT germline references. Any read was removed if the V/J assignment was weak (E-value above 1e-6), the CDR3 was missing, or the read contained stop codons, out-of-frame junctions, or ambiguous translated residues. V3J clonotypes were defined as sequences sharing the same inferred V gene, J gene, and CDR3 amino acid sequence. Percentage overlap between repertoires was calculated by dividing the number of shared unique clonotypes by the size of the smaller repertoire. RTK rarefaction, the Chao1 estimator, and Recon v2.1 estimates of unobserved clonotypes were used to assess repertoire richness. Generation probabilities were computed with OLGA for all TCRbeta clonotypes obtained by the gDNA method from a handful of donors. Sourced from immuneACCESS, this table was stored by TCRdb with only in-frame sequences that have V and J called. A share of the clones is absent; for the studies checked, an unresolved V gene accounts for under half, and the remainder has no known explanation. That table supplies the V and J calls and clone size; D and trimming were determined from the DNA. Recorded for this sample are roughly 2.1 million clones; about 92% of them occurred a single time. The leading ten clones occupy approximately 1.7% of the sample.

The rearranged segments are TRBV7-6 and TRBJ2-5; 7 bases in the middle match TRBD1. The source material was naive CD8+ T cells from PBMCs. The sample's cell subset or site label, decoded: CD45RA+CCR7+. The receptor comes from a young man in good health. Some clones in this sample may be carry-over from other donors' samples. The CDR3 is CASSSDRQETQYF. DNA sequence: TGTGCCAGCAGCTCGGACAGGCAAGAGACCCAGTACTTC. Beyond the CDR3, the reference TRBV7-6 and TRBJ2-5 genes provide the residues; the full variable domain reads: GAGVSQSPRYKVTKRGQDVALRCDPISGHVSLYWYRQALGQGPEFLTYFNYEAQQDKSGLPNDRFSAERPEGSISTLTIQRTEQRDSAMYRCASSSDRQETQYFGPGTRLLVL.